This paragraph reports one T cell receptor (beta chain). Its antigen remains unidentified. Germline V CDR1 and CDR2: SEHNR, FQNEAQ (reference sequence). This CDR3 spans 15 amino acids. V lost 8 bases to trimming and J lost 4 bases, with 17 bases between them. The authors ran a second PCR of about 6 to 11 cycles using a sample-barcoded 5' primer and a J-beta primer mix. TCRdb used MiXCR to reprocess the 5' RACE reads, holding one entry per CDR3 protein. The sample shows over a million distinct CDR3 sequences, 40% to 45% of them seen only once. The data originate from a study of blood T cells in healthy people across ages. General study findings and limits: Because donor CMV status was unknown, expanded clonotype changes were possibly confounded.

The sequencing input was blood. V usage is TRBV7-9 and J usage is TRBJ2-2; possibly TRBD2 for D (6 bases). The origin of this receptor is a woman aged 18-29 years in good health. DNA for the CDR3: TGTGCCAGCCCGGGTAGCGGTACGGTCACCGGGGAGCTGTTTTTT. The encoded protein is CASPGSGTVTGELFF.